The rows below give T cell receptor beta chains drawn from one sample of a study of T cell responses to AZD1222 COVID-19 vaccine. Repertoires were generated with immunoSEQ multiplex PCR, while TCRdb's copy carries only in-frame clones and drops some. The table records 150,000 or so clones, roughly 91% of them present only once. This specimen consisted of peripheral blood, obtained on day 0 of AZD1222 vaccination. These receptors came from an adult in good health. CDR3s include the opening cysteine and the closing phenylalanine or tryptophan. The order of the fields is CDR3 protein, CDR3 DNA, clone size, D gene, V gene, J gene. A D gene is named only where the DNA matches it firmly. The size of a clone is reported for some rows only, either as once, few or many, or as a class for expanded clones.

CDR3aa: CASSLGDLNTEAFF
CDR3nt: TGTGCCAGCAGCTTAGGAGACTTGAACACTGAAGCTTTCTTT
abundance: NA
d_gene: NA
v_gene: TRBV7-2
j_gene: TRBJ1-1

CDR3aa: CASNHPGDRVTYGYTF
CDR3nt: TGTGCCAGTAATCACCCGGGGGACAGGGTTACCTATGGCTACACCTTC
abundance: NA
d_gene: TRBD1
v_gene: TRBV19
j_gene: TRBJ1-2

CDR3aa: CASSRTEVTEAFF
CDR3nt: TGTGCCAGCTCTCGCACAGAAGTCACTGAAGCTTTCTTT
abundance: NA
d_gene: NA
v_gene: TRBV18
j_gene: TRBJ1-1

CDR3aa: CASSSRQGPGTEAFF
CDR3nt: TGCGCCAGCAGCTCGAGGCAGGGGCCGGGGACTGAAGCTTTCTTT
abundance: NA
d_gene: NA
v_gene: TRBV4-1
j_gene: TRBJ1-1

CDR3aa: CASSPLARGNTEAFF
CDR3nt: TGTGCCAGTAGTCCCTTAGCCAGGGGGAACACTGAAGCTTTCTTT
abundance: NA
d_gene: NA
v_gene: TRBV19
j_gene: TRBJ1-1

CDR3aa: CASSANRDRGRTGELFF
CDR3nt: TGTGCCAGTAGTGCCAACCGGGACAGGGGGCGGACCGGGGAGCTGTTTTTT
abundance: NA
d_gene: TRBD1
v_gene: TRBV19
j_gene: TRBJ2-2

CDR3aa: CASSKDRAGANVLTF
CDR3nt: TGTGCCAGTAGTAAAGACAGGGCCGGGGCCAACGTCCTGACTTTC
abundance: NA
d_gene: TRBD1
v_gene: TRBV19
j_gene: TRBJ2-6

CDR3aa: CASSRLPASGTHNEQFF
CDR3nt: TGTGCCAGCAGCCGCCTCCCTGCTAGCGGGACCCACAATGAGCAGTTCTTC
abundance: NA
d_gene: TRBD2
v_gene: TRBV6-2/TRBV6-3
j_gene: TRBJ2-1

CDR3aa: CASSQIQWLGYGYTF
CDR3nt: TGTGCCAGCAGTCAGATCCAGTGGCTCGGCTATGGCTACACCTTC
abundance: once
d_gene: NA
v_gene: TRBV12-1
j_gene: TRBJ1-2

CDR3aa: CSASETGGTTEAFF
CDR3nt: TGCAGTGCTAGTGAGACAGGGGGGACTACTGAAGCTTTCTTT
abundance: once
d_gene: TRBD1
v_gene: TRBV20-1
j_gene: TRBJ1-1

CDR3aa: CASSQQGALYEQYF
CDR3nt: TGTGCCAGCAGCCAACAGGGGGCGCTTTACGAGCAGTACTTC
abundance: NA
d_gene: TRBD1
v_gene: TRBV7-3
j_gene: TRBJ2-7

CDR3aa: CASSYADRDTGELFF
CDR3nt: TGTGCCAGCAGTTACGCCGACAGGGACACCGGGGAGCTGTTTTTT
abundance: NA
d_gene: TRBD1
v_gene: TRBV6-5
j_gene: TRBJ2-2

CDR3aa: CASSYGTNSPLHF
CDR3nt: TGTGCCAGCAGTTACGGGACCAATTCACCCCTCCACTTT
abundance: NA
d_gene: NA
v_gene: TRBV27
j_gene: TRBJ1-6

CDR3aa: CATTRGQGTEAFF
CDR3nt: TGCGCCACGACGAGGGGGCAAGGCACTGAAGCTTTCTTT
abundance: NA
d_gene: TRBD1
v_gene: TRBV10-2
j_gene: TRBJ1-1

CDR3aa: CASSYLAFPQHF
CDR3nt: TGTGCCAGCAGTTATCTCGCGTTCCCCCAGCATTTT
abundance: NA
d_gene: NA
v_gene: TRBV6-5
j_gene: TRBJ1-5

CDR3aa: CASRAASYNEQFF
CDR3nt: TGCGCCAGCCGGGCAGCCTCCTACAATGAGCAGTTCTTC
abundance: once
d_gene: NA
v_gene: TRBV5-1
j_gene: TRBJ2-1

CDR3aa: CASRGLAGGHTGELFF
CDR3nt: TGCGCCAGCAGGGGACTAGCGGGGGGACACACCGGGGAGCTGTTTTTT
abundance: NA
d_gene: TRBD2
v_gene: TRBV5-1
j_gene: TRBJ2-2

CDR3aa: CASSSLGPDTQYF
CDR3nt: TGTGCCAGCAGCTCCCTAGGCCCAGATACGCAGTATTTT
abundance: NA
d_gene: NA
v_gene: TRBV7-3
j_gene: TRBJ2-3

CDR3aa: CASSPRQGPANYGYTF
CDR3nt: TGTGCCAGCAGCCCGCGACAGGGACCCGCTAACTATGGCTACACCTTC
abundance: NA
d_gene: TRBD1
v_gene: TRBV3-1/TRBV3-2
j_gene: TRBJ1-2

CDR3aa: CASSLWLAGESEQYF
CDR3nt: TGTGCCAGCAGTTTATGGCTAGCGGGAGAATCCGAGCAGTACTTC
abundance: NA
d_gene: TRBD2
v_gene: TRBV27
j_gene: TRBJ2-7

CDR3aa: CASSWGGVAGVLEQYF
CDR3nt: TGTGCCAGCAGCTGGGGCGGAGTAGCGGGAGTTCTCGAGCAGTACTTC
abundance: NA
d_gene: TRBD2
v_gene: TRBV7-8
j_gene: TRBJ2-7

CDR3aa: CASGLQTNTEAFF
CDR3nt: TGTGCTAGTGGTTTACAGACGAACACTGAAGCTTTCTTT
abundance: NA
d_gene: NA
v_gene: TRBV12-5
j_gene: TRBJ1-1

CDR3aa: CAISERGLATGGVGNTIYF
CDR3nt: TGTGCCATCAGTGAGAGAGGGCTGGCCACAGGGGGCGTTGGAAACACCATATATTTT
abundance: NA
d_gene: TRBD1
v_gene: TRBV10-3
j_gene: TRBJ1-3

CDR3aa: CASSLAGGAYNEQFF
CDR3nt: TGTGCCAGCAGCCTCGCCGGGGGGGCCTACAATGAGCAGTTCTTC
abundance: once
d_gene: TRBD2
v_gene: TRBV11-3
j_gene: TRBJ2-1

CDR3aa: CASFRDPGGTEAFF
CDR3nt: TGTGCCAGCTTTAGGGACCCGGGGGGCACTGAAGCTTTCTTT
abundance: NA
d_gene: NA
v_gene: TRBV6-5
j_gene: TRBJ1-1

CDR3aa: CASSWSGASRNEQFF
CDR3nt: TGTGCCAGCAGCTGGTCGGGGGCGTCTCGCAATGAGCAGTTCTTC
abundance: NA
d_gene: NA
v_gene: TRBV7-9
j_gene: TRBJ2-1

CDR3aa: CASSPNRPPRTGSSGANVLTF
CDR3nt: TGTGCCAGCAGTCCAAACCGACCCCCTCGGACAGGGAGCTCTGGGGCCAACGTCCTGACTTTC
abundance: NA
d_gene: TRBD1
v_gene: TRBV27
j_gene: TRBJ2-6

CDR3aa: CASSPFGTGELFF
CDR3nt: TGTGCCAGCAGCCCTTTTGGCACCGGGGAGCTGTTTTTT
abundance: NA
d_gene: NA
v_gene: TRBV12-3/TRBV12-4
j_gene: TRBJ2-2

CDR3aa: CAWSGSGQGYEQYF
CDR3nt: TGTGCCTGGAGTGGCTCGGGACAGGGGTACGAGCAGTACTTC
abundance: NA
d_gene: TRBD1
v_gene: TRBV30
j_gene: TRBJ2-7

CDR3aa: CASSLAGVGDEQFF
CDR3nt: TGTGCCAGCAGTTTAGCGGGAGTAGGCGATGAGCAGTTCTTC
abundance: NA
d_gene: TRBD2
v_gene: TRBV7-9
j_gene: TRBJ2-1

CDR3aa: CASRDGSYEQYF
CDR3nt: TGTGCCAGCAGGGATGGCTCCTACGAGCAGTACTTC
abundance: NA
d_gene: NA
v_gene: TRBV9
j_gene: TRBJ2-7

CDR3aa: CASSLRGYDGYTF
CDR3nt: TGTGCCAGCAGCCTGAGGGGATATGATGGCTACACCTTC
abundance: NA
d_gene: NA
v_gene: TRBV7-9
j_gene: TRBJ1-2

CDR3aa: CASSRAHQSDTQYF
CDR3nt: TGTGCCAGTAGTCGGGCCCACCAATCCGATACGCAGTATTTT
abundance: NA
d_gene: NA
v_gene: TRBV19
j_gene: TRBJ2-3

CDR3aa: CASSQDPGGRGYTF
CDR3nt: TGTGCCAGCAGCCAAGATCCGGGAGGGAGGGGCTACACCTTC
abundance: NA
d_gene: NA
v_gene: TRBV3-1/TRBV3-2
j_gene: TRBJ1-2

CDR3aa: CASSPTGFGANVLTF
CDR3nt: TGTGCCAGCTCACCGACAGGGTTTGGGGCCAACGTCCTGACTTTC
abundance: NA
d_gene: TRBD1
v_gene: TRBV18
j_gene: TRBJ2-6

CDR3aa: CASSLRANTEAFF
CDR3nt: TGTGCCAGCAGCCTACGGGCGAACACTGAAGCTTTCTTT
abundance: NA
d_gene: NA
v_gene: TRBV7-2
j_gene: TRBJ1-1

CDR3aa: CASSLAGGGPTGDTQYF
CDR3nt: TGTGCCAGCAGCTTGGCCGGGGGGGGGCCCACCGGGGATACGCAGTATTTT
abundance: NA
d_gene: TRBD2
v_gene: TRBV5-4
j_gene: TRBJ2-3

CDR3aa: CASSILAGRSSYEQYF
CDR3nt: TGTGCCAGTAGTATATTGGCTGGCAGGAGCTCCTACGAGCAGTACTTC
abundance: NA
d_gene: NA
v_gene: TRBV19
j_gene: TRBJ2-7

CDR3aa: CASRSSGANVLTF
CDR3nt: TGCGCCAGCCGTAGCTCTGGGGCCAACGTCCTGACTTTC
abundance: NA
d_gene: NA
v_gene: TRBV10-2
j_gene: TRBJ2-6

CDR3aa: CASSPRIGEYEQYF
CDR3nt: TGTGCCAGCTCACCAAGGATAGGGGAATACGAGCAGTACTTC
abundance: NA
d_gene: NA
v_gene: TRBV18
j_gene: TRBJ2-7

CDR3aa: CASRGQPGTEAFF
CDR3nt: TGTGCCAGCAGAGGTCAACCCGGGACTGAAGCTTTCTTT
abundance: few
d_gene: NA
v_gene: TRBV25-1
j_gene: TRBJ1-1

CDR3aa: CASRQGENTEAFF
CDR3nt: TGCGCCAGCAGACAAGGGGAAAACACTGAAGCTTTCTTT
abundance: NA
d_gene: NA
v_gene: TRBV5-1
j_gene: TRBJ1-1

CDR3aa: CASSPQQETQYF
CDR3nt: TGTGCCAGCAGCCCACAACAAGAGACCCAGTACTTC
abundance: NA
d_gene: NA
v_gene: TRBV9
j_gene: TRBJ2-5